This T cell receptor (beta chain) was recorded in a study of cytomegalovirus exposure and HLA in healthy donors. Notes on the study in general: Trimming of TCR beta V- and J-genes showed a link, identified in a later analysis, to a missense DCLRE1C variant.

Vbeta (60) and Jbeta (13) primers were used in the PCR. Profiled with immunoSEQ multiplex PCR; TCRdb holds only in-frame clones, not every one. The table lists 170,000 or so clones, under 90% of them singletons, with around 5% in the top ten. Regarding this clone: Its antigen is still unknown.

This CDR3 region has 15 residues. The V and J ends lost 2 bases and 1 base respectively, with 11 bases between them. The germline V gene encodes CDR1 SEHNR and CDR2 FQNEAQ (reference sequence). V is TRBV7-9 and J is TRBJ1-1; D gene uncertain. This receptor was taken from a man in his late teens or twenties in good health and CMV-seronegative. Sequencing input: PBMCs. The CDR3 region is CASSLPIGANTEAFF. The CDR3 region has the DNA TGTGCCAGCAGCTTACCAATAGGAGCGAACACTGAAGCTTTCTTT.